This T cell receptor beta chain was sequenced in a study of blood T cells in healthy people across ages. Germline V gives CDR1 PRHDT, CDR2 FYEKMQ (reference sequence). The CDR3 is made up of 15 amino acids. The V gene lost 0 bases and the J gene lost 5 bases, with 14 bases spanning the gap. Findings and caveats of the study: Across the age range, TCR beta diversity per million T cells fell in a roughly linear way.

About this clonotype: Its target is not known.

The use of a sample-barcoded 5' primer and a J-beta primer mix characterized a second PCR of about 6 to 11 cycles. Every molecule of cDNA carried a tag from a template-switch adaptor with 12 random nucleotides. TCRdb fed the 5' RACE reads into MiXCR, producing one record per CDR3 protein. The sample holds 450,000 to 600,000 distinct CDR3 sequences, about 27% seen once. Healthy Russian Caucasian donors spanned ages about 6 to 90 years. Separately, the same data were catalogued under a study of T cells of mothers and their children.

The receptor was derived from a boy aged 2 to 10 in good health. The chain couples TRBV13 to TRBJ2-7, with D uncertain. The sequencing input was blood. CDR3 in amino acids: CASSLGWTAQDEQYF. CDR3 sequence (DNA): TGTGCCAGCAGCTTAGGCTGGACGGCTCAAGACGAGCAGTACTTC.